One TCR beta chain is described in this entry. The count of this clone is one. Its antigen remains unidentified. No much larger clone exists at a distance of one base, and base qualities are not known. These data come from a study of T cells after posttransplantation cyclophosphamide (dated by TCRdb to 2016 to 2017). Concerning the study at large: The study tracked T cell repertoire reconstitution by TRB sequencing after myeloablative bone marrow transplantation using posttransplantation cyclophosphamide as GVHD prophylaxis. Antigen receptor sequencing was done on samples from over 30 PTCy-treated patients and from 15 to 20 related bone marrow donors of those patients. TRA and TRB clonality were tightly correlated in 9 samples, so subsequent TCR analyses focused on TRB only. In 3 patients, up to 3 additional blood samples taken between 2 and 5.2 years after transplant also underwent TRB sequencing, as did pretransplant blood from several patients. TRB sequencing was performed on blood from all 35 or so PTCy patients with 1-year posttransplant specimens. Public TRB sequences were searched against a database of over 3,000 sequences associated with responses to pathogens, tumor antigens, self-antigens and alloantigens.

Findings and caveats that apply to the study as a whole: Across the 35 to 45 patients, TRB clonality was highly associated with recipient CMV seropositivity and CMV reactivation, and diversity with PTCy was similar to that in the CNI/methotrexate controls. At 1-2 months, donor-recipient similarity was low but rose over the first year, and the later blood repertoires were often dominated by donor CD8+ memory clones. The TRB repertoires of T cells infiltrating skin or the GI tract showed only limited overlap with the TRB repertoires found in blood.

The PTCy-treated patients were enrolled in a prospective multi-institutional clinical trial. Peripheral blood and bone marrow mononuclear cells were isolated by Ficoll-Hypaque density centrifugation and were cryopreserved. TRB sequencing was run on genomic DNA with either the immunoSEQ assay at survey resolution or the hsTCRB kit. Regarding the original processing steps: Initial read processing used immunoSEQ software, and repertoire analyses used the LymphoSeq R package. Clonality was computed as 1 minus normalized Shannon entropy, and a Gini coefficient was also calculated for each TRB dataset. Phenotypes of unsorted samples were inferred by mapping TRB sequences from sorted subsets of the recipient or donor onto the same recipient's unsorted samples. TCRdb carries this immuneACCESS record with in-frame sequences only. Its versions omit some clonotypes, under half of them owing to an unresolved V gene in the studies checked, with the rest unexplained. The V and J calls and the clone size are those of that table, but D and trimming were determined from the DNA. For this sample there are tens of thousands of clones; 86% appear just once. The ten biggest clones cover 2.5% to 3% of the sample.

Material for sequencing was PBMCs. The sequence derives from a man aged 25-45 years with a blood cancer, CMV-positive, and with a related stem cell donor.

Here is the DNA: TGTGCTAGTGCTCGGGGGGGAACTTCTCCAGTCACTGAAGCTTTCTTT. Translated, this is CASARGGTSPVTEAFF. The V and J segments used are TRBV12-5 and TRBJ1-1; tentative D gene TRBD1, with 5 bases matching. V gives up 7 bases and J gives up 4 bases, and the segment between their germline ends measures 22 bases. From the cysteine up to the phenylalanine, the CDR3 has a length of 16 residues. The kept DNA is CDR3 alone, 48 bases in frame from the first base. The CDR1 and CDR2 encoded by the germline V gene are LGHNT and FRNRAP.